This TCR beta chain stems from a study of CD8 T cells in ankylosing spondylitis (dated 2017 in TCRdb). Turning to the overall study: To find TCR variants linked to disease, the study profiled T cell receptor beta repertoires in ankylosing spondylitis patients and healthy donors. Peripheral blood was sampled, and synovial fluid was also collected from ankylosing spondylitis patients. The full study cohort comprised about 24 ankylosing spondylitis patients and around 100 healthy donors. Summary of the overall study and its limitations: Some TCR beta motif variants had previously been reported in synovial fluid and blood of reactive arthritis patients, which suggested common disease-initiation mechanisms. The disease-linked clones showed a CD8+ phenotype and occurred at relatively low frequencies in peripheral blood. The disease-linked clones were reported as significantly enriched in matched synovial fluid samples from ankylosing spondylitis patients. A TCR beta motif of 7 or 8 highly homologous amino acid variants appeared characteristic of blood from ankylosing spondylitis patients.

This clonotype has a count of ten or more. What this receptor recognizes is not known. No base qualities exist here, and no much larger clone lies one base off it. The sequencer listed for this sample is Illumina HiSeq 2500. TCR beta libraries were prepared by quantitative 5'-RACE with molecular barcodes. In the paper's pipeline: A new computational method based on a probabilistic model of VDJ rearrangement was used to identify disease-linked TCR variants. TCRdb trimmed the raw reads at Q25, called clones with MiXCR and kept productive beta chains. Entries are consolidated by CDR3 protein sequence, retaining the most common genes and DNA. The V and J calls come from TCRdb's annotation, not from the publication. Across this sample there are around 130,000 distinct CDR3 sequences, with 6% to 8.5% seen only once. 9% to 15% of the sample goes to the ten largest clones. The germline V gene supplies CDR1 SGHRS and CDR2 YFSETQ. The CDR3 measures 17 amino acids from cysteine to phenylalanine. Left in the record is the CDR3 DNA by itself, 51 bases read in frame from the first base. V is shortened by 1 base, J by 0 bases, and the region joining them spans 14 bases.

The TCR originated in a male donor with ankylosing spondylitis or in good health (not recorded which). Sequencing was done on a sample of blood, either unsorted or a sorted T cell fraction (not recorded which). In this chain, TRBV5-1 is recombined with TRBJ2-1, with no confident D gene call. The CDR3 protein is CASSLSPVKSSYNEQFF. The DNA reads TGCGCCAGCAGCTTGAGTCCGGTAAAGAGCTCCTACAATGAGCAGTTCTTC.